These 27 T cell receptor beta chains were sequenced from one sample in a study of blood T cells in healthy people across ages. Primers used in a second PCR of about 7 to 12 cycles were a sample-barcoded 5' primer and a J-beta primer mix. Using its own MiXCR run on the 5' RACE reads, TCRdb lists one record per CDR3 protein. The data show 1,500,000 or so distinct CDR3 sequences, 45% to 70% seen once. The material sequenced was blood. The receptor source for this set is a man younger than 30 in good health.

This clonotype appeared a few times. The genes are TRBV19 and TRBJ1-6; maybe TRBD1 (5 bases). The ends were cut back, 3 bases at V and 7 bases at J, with 10 bases in the middle. The CDR3 runs 14 residues. Germline values: CDR1 LNHDA, CDR2 SQIVND (reference sequence). The CDR3 loop reads CASSITGRNSPLHF. In DNA form, the CDR3 reads TGTGCCAGTAGTATCACAGGAAGAAATTCACCCCTCCACTTT.

This sequence joins TRBV5-1 and TRBJ2-3, with 11 bases that match TRBD2. With V trimmed by 1 base and J by 8 bases, 6 bases remained unmatched. CDR3 length equals 15 residues. The germline CDR1 and CDR2 sequences are SGHRS and YFSETQ. CDR3 region: CASSLTSGGDGTQYF. CDR3 in DNA: TGCGCCAGCAGCTTGACTAGCGGGGGAGATGGTACGCAGTATTTT.

This clonotype was seen a single time. J is TRBJ2-4 and V is TRBV5-1; TRBD1 aligns across 7 bases. This CDR3 comprises 19 residues. V lost 0 bases and J lost 6; bases outside the gene matches: 18. Germline V gene data show CDR1 as SGHRS and CDR2 as YFSETQ. The CDR3 is CASSLGFRAETGLGNIQYF. The CDR3 DNA sequence: TGCGCCAGCAGCTTGGGTTTCCGAGCAGAGACAGGGTTGGGAAACATTCAGTACTTC.

This clonotype was found a few times. The V gene is TRBV27, the J gene TRBJ2-4, with 10 bases identical to TRBD2. Germline trimming cut 6 bases from V and 6 bases from J; bases unmatched to any gene: 11. Germline CDR1 is MNHEY and CDR2 is SMNVEV (reference sequence). CDR3 length: 16 residues. The CDR3 loop reads CASSPSSGSGRNIQYF. In DNA form, the CDR3 reads TGTGCCAGCAGCCCCTCTAGCGGGAGTGGTCGAAACATTCAGTACTTC.

This clonotype was detected only a few times. CDR3 nucleotides: TGTGCCAGCACCCGATTTGGGGACGGCCAAGAGACCCAGTACTTC. It encodes CASTRFGDGQETQYF. This chain links TRBV28 with TRBJ2-5; D is tentatively TRBD1 or TRBD2 (5 bases each). The germline V gene has CDR1 MDHEN and CDR2 SYDVKM. Trimming took 7 bases from V and 1 from J, leaving 16 bases between them. The CDR3 has 15 residues.

This clonotype was counted between two and nine times. The CDR3 DNA sequence: TGTGCCACGTTACCCAGGGACAGGAGCGACGAGCAGTACTTC. Amino acid sequence: CATLPRDRSDEQYF. This chain connects TRBV7-9 to TRBJ2-7, with 8 bases that match TRBD1. V lost 10 bases to trimming and J lost 5 bases; unmatched junction nucleotides: 13. The germline gives CDR1 SEHNR, CDR2 FQNEAQ (reference sequence). The CDR3 is made up of 14 amino acids.

Concerning this clonotype: One end of the junction varies from germline; a read error may be responsible. The chain recombines TRBV4-1 with TRBJ2-7; the D gene could be TRBD1 or TRBD2 (5 bases each). Germline CDR1 MGHRA, CDR2 YSYEKL. There are 12 residues in the CDR3. CDR3 amino acids: CAGSSGPTEQYF. DNA for the CDR3: TGCGCCGGCAGCTCGGGGCCAACGGAGCAGTACTTC.

V usage is TRBV12-3 or TRBV12-4 and J usage is TRBJ2-1; D may match TRBD1 or TRBD2 (5 bases each). V was cut by 3 bases and J by 8 bases, with 14 bases left in between. The CDR3 has 14 amino acids. The CDR3 DNA follows: TGTGCCAGCAGTTTGAGGGGTCTGAACGATGAGCAGTTCTTC. Residues: CASSLRGLNDEQFF.

This chain uses TRBV6-5 with TRBJ2-3; D is tentatively TRBD1 or TRBD2 (5 bases each). Trimming stripped 4 bases from V and 0 bases from J, with 14 bases between. This CDR3 region has 16 residues. CDR1 and CDR2 (germline): MNHEY, SVGAGI. CDR3 protein: CASSSVLGDSTDTQYF. In DNA form, the CDR3 reads TGTGCCAGCAGTTCAGTTCTAGGGGACAGCACAGATACGCAGTATTTT.

The J gene is TRBJ1-2, the V gene TRBV29-1; 7 bases line up with TRBD1. Germline V CDR1 and CDR2: SQVTM, ANQGSEA. This CDR3 has 13 amino acids. V lost 5 bases, J lost 2 bases, and 5 bases stayed unmatched. The CDR3 nucleotides are TGCAGCGTTAAGACAGGGTGGAACTATGGCTACACCTTC. It encodes CSVKTGWNYGYTF.

This clonotype appeared a few times. This chain joins TRBV10-3 and TRBJ2-7; 14 bases are a match to TRBD2. Germline V gene data show CDR1 as ENHRY and CDR2 as SYGVKD. V lost 11 bases and J lost 7; bases outside the gene matches: 7. The CDR3 consists of 13 residues. CDR3 bases: TGTGCCGGGACTAGCGGGAGTGTGGAAGAGCAGTACTTC. The encoded protein is CAGTSGSVEEQYF.

The chain recombines TRBV21-1 with TRBJ2-2; the table assigns TRBD1, which was not confirmed against the DNA. TRBV21-1 is classified as a pseudogene. The CDR3 is made up of 16 amino acids. CDR3 sequence: CASSFHASGGTGELFF. In DNA, the CDR3 is TGTGCCAGCAGCTTCCATGCGTCAGGGGGCACCGGGGAGCTGTTTTTT.

The chain recombines TRBV2 with TRBJ2-3, with no clear D. This CDR3 spans 17 amino acids. V was trimmed by 3 bases and J by 3 bases, leaving 19 bases between them. Germline loops: CDR1 SNHLY, CDR2 FYNNEI. The CDR3 region is CASSDQPSPVGTDTQYF. The CDR3 region has the DNA TGTGCCAGCAGTGATCAGCCGTCCCCGGTAGGGACAGATACGCAGTATTTT.

This clonotype was seen only a few times. This chain joins TRBV12-3 or TRBV12-4 and TRBJ1-1; 8 nucleotides agree with TRBD1. CDR3 length: 15 residues. V shed 6 bases, J shed 0 bases, and the junction held 6 bases outside the gene matches. The CDR3: CASSPRQGMNTEAFF. The CDR3 DNA follows: TGTGCCAGCAGCCCTAGACAGGGGATGAACACTGAAGCTTTCTTT.

The chain carries TRBV7-2 and TRBJ2-1; 8 nucleotides agree with TRBD2. J gave up 8 bases and V 1 base, and 10 bases lay outside the gene matches. The CDR3 contains 16 residues. Germline assignment: CDR1 SGHTA and CDR2 FQGNSA. The DNA of the CDR3 is TGTGCCAGCAGCTTAGGCGGGGGACTAGTTTGGTATGAGCAGTTCTTC. Amino acid sequence: CASSLGGGLVWYEQFF. Supplemented by reference TRBV7-2 and TRBJ2-1, the full variable domain reads GAGVSQSPSNKVTEKGKDVELRCDPISGHTALYWYRQSLGQGLEFLIYFQGNSAPDKSGLPSDRFSAERTGGSVSTLTIQRTQQEDSAVYLCASSLGGGLVWYEQFFGPGTRLTVL.

This clonotype was counted only a few times. This chain links TRBV20-1 with TRBJ2-5; D might be TRBD2 (5 bases). Near its end, the DNA agrees better with TRBJ2-7, so the J call may be wrong. Germline CDR1 DFQATT, CDR2 SNEGSKA (reference sequence). This CDR3 has 11 residues. CDR3 sequence: CSAREAGEQYF. CDR3 sequence (DNA): TGCAGTGCTAGAGAGGCGGGCGAGCAGTACTTC.

This chain connects TRBV5-1 to TRBJ1-2; D is possibly TRBD1 (5 bases). CDR3 size: 14 residues. CDR1 and CDR2 (germline): SGHRS, YFSETQ. Trimming removed 4 bases from V and 5 bases from J, with 15 bases in between. CDR3 DNA sequence: TGCGCCAGCAGCGAACGGGGGGGAAATTATGGCTACACCTTC. This encodes CASSERGGNYGYTF.

The chain joins TRBV25-1 to TRBJ1-2; 7 bases agree with TRBD1. The V gene's germline CDR1 is MGHDK and CDR2 SYGVNS. The trim removed 3 bases at V and 10 bases at J, leaving 8 bases unmatched. The CDR3 spans 13 residues. The CDR3 region is CASSDGQAQDYTF. The CDR3 bases are TGTGCCAGCAGTGATGGACAGGCCCAGGACTACACCTTC.

V usage is TRBV9 and J usage is TRBJ2-7; 11 bases align to TRBD2. Matching the DNA end better, TRBJ2-5 makes the J call doubtful. The CDR3 extends over 15 amino acids. Germline V CDR1 and CDR2: SGDLS, YYNGEE. CDR3 region: CASSVSGGAVETQYF. The DNA for the CDR3 is TGTGCCAGCAGTGTTAGCGGGGGGGCCGTGGAGACCCAGTACTTC.

The count of this clonotype is one. The chain recombines TRBV20-1 with TRBJ2-4; 8 bases line up with TRBD2. The CDR3 length is 15 residues. Germline V gives CDR1 DFQATT, CDR2 SNEGSKA (reference sequence). J was trimmed by 1 base and V by 5 bases; bases with no gene match: 7. The CDR3 protein is CSAQMTSEAKNIQYF. DNA for the CDR3: TGCAGTGCTCAAATGACTAGCGAGGCCAAAAACATTCAGTACTTC.

The chain joins TRBV20-1 to TRBJ2-2; 8 nucleotides match TRBD2. This CDR3 comprises 15 residues. Germline trimming cut 6 bases from V and 4 bases from J; bases unmatched to any gene: 10. CDR1 is DFQATT and CDR2 is SNEGSKA in the germline V gene (reference sequence). CDR3 in amino acids: CSARGGSGVTGELFF. Written as DNA, the CDR3 is TGCAGTGCGAGGGGTGGTAGCGGGGTCACCGGGGAGCTGTTTTTT.

The rearrangement links TRBV20-1 to TRBJ1-2; the match to TRBD1 covers 10 bases. Germline assignment: CDR1 DFQATT and CDR2 SNEGSKA (reference sequence). After removal of 0 bases from V and 3 bases from J, the junction contained 7 bases not matched to a gene. The CDR3 loop spans 16 amino acids. CDR3 nucleotides: TGCAGTGCTAGAGATTCAGGGACAGGGGATTACTATGGCTACACCTTC. Amino acids: CSARDSGTGDYYGYTF.

V and J are TRBV11-2 and TRBJ2-5; TRBD2 agrees at 9 bases. The CDR3 has 18 residues. Germline trimming cut 0 bases from V and 4 bases from J; bases unmatched to any gene: 12. Germline V lookup: CDR1 SGHAT, CDR2 FQNNGV. The CDR3 sequence: CASSLDRFGLATPETQYF. The CDR3 region has the DNA TGTGCCAGCAGCTTAGATCGCTTCGGACTAGCGACCCCAGAGACCCAGTACTTC.

This sequence joins TRBV28 and TRBJ1-2; D not certain. V was cut by 5 bases and J by 7 bases, with 17 bases left in between. CDR3 length: 14 amino acids. Germline V lookup: CDR1 MDHEN, CDR2 SYDVKM. CDR3 protein: CASSADTFVGGYTF. The CDR3 region has the DNA TGTGCCAGCAGTGCCGACACGTTTGTCGGTGGCTACACCTTC.

The J gene is TRBJ2-1, the V gene TRBV6-2 or TRBV6-3, with TRBD1 matching 8 bases. This CDR3 has 16 amino acids. V was pared by 7 bases and J by 0 bases, with 8 bases of the junction left unmatched. Germline V gene sequence: CDR1 MNHEY, CDR2 SVGEGT. The CDR3 spells CASKETGGTSYNEQFF. In DNA form, the CDR3 reads TGTGCCAGCAAAGAAACAGGGGGAACCTCCTACAATGAGCAGTTCTTC.

The J gene is TRBJ2-7, the V gene TRBV4-1; D unresolved. Per the germline V gene, CDR1 is MGHRA and CDR2 is YSYEKL. This CDR3 comprises 14 residues. V lost 1 base and J 4 bases, leaving 11 bases between the germline ends. CDR3 in amino acids: CASSQVSVSYEQYF. For the CDR3, the DNA is TGCGCCAGCAGCCAAGTAAGTGTGAGTTACGAGCAGTACTTC.

CDR3 coding DNA: TGCAGCGTTCCTGGCGCGCGGGCCCCACCAGATACGCAGTATTTT. This sequence encodes CSVPGARAPPDTQYF. The rearrangement uses TRBV29-1 and TRBJ2-3; weak D call: TRBD2 (5 bases). The germline V and J ends were trimmed by 5 bases and 4 bases, with 19 bases remaining between them. In germline, CDR1 is SQVTM, CDR2 ANQGSEA. The CDR3 totals 15 residues.